The 21 T cell receptor beta chains below were found in one sample sequenced in a study of T-cell memory formation after mild COVID-19. MiXCR, applied by TCRdb to the 5' RACE reads, yields one record per CDR3 protein. The table shows some 440,000 distinct CDR3 sequences, with around 25% occurring only once. Sample: PBMCs or a T cell subset sorted from them (not recorded which). All receptors derive from an adult woman who had mild COVID-19 (a few samples of this study predate the infection). Cell type and time point are not known.

V gene TRBV7-8 combines with J gene TRBJ2-2; 9 nucleotides line up with TRBD1. The CDR3 consists of 19 residues. Germline CDR1 is SGHVS and CDR2 is FQNEAQ. The V segment lost 0 bases and the J segment 5 bases; nucleotides outside the gene matches: 13. The CDR3 reads CASSLAGGTGTGKTGELFF. CDR3 nucleotides: TGTGCCAGCAGCTTAGCGGGGGGGACCGGGACAGGGAAGACCGGGGAGCTGTTTTTT.

This clonotype appeared many times. V and J are TRBV7-9 and TRBJ2-7; weak D call: TRBD1 (5 bases). V lost 5 bases and J 4 bases, leaving 18 bases between the germline ends. Germline loops: CDR1 SEHNR, CDR2 FQNEAQ (reference sequence). The CDR3 has 15 residues. The CDR3 spells CASSGQQDWVYEQYF. The CDR3 DNA follows: TGTGCCAGCAGCGGACAACAGGATTGGGTATACGAGCAGTACTTC.

In its sample, this clonotype was seen a few times. V is TRBV20-1 and J is TRBJ2-2; 10 bases match TRBD2. V dropped 5 bases and J dropped 1; count of bases not matched to a gene: 1. Germline lookup yields CDR1 DFQATT and CDR2 SNEGSKA (reference sequence). The CDR3 is made up of 14 amino acids. CDR3 protein: CSARTSGNTGELFF. CDR3 nucleotides: TGCAGTGCTCGGACTAGCGGGAACACCGGGGAGCTGTTTTTT.

The V call is TRBV7-2, the J call TRBJ2-1; 7 positions agree with TRBD1. V lost 5 bases and J lost 7; bases outside the gene matches: 2. The germline CDR1 and CDR2 sequences are SGHTA and FQGNSA. The CDR3 is made up of 12 amino acids. The CDR3 loop is CASSMTGNEQFF. CDR3 nucleotides: TGTGCCAGCAGCATGACAGGGAATGAGCAGTTCTTC.

The chain carries TRBV5-1 and TRBJ2-7, with D perhaps TRBD1 (6 bases). There are 16 residues in the CDR3. Germline values: CDR1 SGHRS, CDR2 YFSETQ. V was trimmed by 0 bases and J by 2 bases, leaving 15 bases between them. The CDR3 loop reads CASSLAPDSKTYEQYF. In DNA, the CDR3 is TGCGCCAGCAGCTTGGCGCCGGACAGCAAAACCTACGAGCAGTACTTC.

The chain joins TRBV20-1 to TRBJ1-5, with 10 bases that match TRBD1. Per germline, CDR1 DFQATT and CDR2 SNEGSKA (reference sequence). The CDR3 is 18 amino acids. Unmatched junction bases numbered 13, after V lost 5 bases and J lost 0 bases. The DNA for the CDR3 is TGCAGTGCTCCTTTTCGGGACAGGGGACCGGGTAGCAATCAGCCCCAGCATTTT. It is translated as CSAPFRDRGPGSNQPQHF.

In its sample, this clonotype was seen many times. The chain carries TRBV4-2 and TRBJ1-2; D not certain. The germline gives CDR1 LGHNA, CDR2 YNFKEQ. V dropped 0 bases and J dropped 2 bases, with 7 bases sitting between them. The CDR3 spans 14 residues. The CDR3 bases are TGTGCCAGCAGCCAAGATTCAACAAACTATGGCTACACCTTC. This codes for CASSQDSTNYGYTF.

The chain is built from TRBV6-2 or TRBV6-3 and TRBJ1-2; no firm D call. The germline gives CDR1 MNHEY, CDR2 SVGEGT. The CDR3 is 17 residues long. Trimming stripped 0 bases from V and 0 bases from J, with 14 bases between. CDR3 sequence (DNA): TGTGCCAGCAGTTACTCAATAGGACGGAGCGCTAACTATGGCTACACCTTC. As protein: CASSYSIGRSANYGYTF.

Ten or more counts support this clonotype. The chain is built from TRBV6-5 and TRBJ1-2; perhaps TRBD1 as D (5 bases). V lost 2 bases and J lost 2, with 9 bases in between. Germline lookup yields CDR1 MNHEY and CDR2 SVGAGI. This CDR3 region has 14 residues. The CDR3 sequence: CASSYGGSNYGYTF. As DNA, the CDR3 is TGTGCCAGCAGTTACGGGGGATCCAACTATGGCTACACCTTC.

This clonotype has just a few counts. This chain uses TRBV6-5 with TRBJ1-2, with D perhaps TRBD1 (6 bases). Germline CDR1 and CDR2: MNHEY and SVGAGI. With 1 base removed from V and 4 bases from J, the gap between germline ends came to 13 bases. The CDR3 loop spans 15 amino acids. The CDR3 DNA reads TGTGCCAGCAGTTACTTAAGGGGGGGGACCTATGGCTACACCTTC. Protein sequence: CASSYLRGGTYGYTF.

The chain combines TRBV6-5 with TRBJ2-5; D unclear. Trimming stripped 4 bases from V and 5 bases from J, with 11 bases between. The CDR3 length is 13 residues. In germline, CDR1 is MNHEY, CDR2 SVGAGI. The CDR3 sequence: CASSSHTRETQYF. CDR3 coding DNA: TGTGCCAGCAGTTCCCACACAAGGGAGACCCAGTACTTC.

This clonotype occurred a few times. The chain joins TRBV12-3 or TRBV12-4 to TRBJ1-4; D is ambiguous. The CDR3 length is 14 residues. Trimming took off 1 base at V and 10 bases at J, with 13 bases between the two ends. CDR3: CASSLGVTTGKLFF. DNA of the CDR3: TGTGCCAGCAGTTTAGGCGTCACCACGGGAAAACTGTTTTTT.

This clonotype was recorded a few times. The chain is built from TRBV29-1 and TRBJ2-2; TRBD1 agrees at 9 bases. Germline loops: CDR1 SQVTM, CDR2 ANQGSEA. The length of the CDR3 is 15 residues. V lost 7 bases and J lost 5; bases outside the gene matches: 11. In DNA form, the CDR3 reads TGCAGCGCCCTTGTCGGACAGGGGCGTACCGGGGAGCTGTTTTTT. Translated: CSALVGQGRTGELFF.

The chain joins TRBV3-1 to TRBJ2-7, with D maybe TRBD2 (6 bases). Trimming pared 5 bases from V and 0 bases from J, leaving 14 bases between. This CDR3 region has 15 residues. The germline V gene encodes CDR1 LGHDT and CDR2 YNNKEL (reference sequence). The CDR3 DNA reads TGTGCCAGCAGCTTCTATAGCGGTAGCTCCTACGAGCAGTACTTC. This sequence encodes CASSFYSGSSYEQYF.

Only one count was recorded for this clonotype. Possible read error: a much larger clone is one base away. CDR3 loop: CASSPDSNNKKLFF. The CDR3 coding sequence is TGCGCCAGCAGCCCGGACAGCAATAATAAAAAACTGTTTTTT. The rearrangement uses TRBV5-1 and TRBJ1-4, with D perhaps matching TRBD1 (6 bases). Germline CDR1 reads SGHRS; CDR2 reads YFSETQ. The CDR3 runs to 14 residues.

This chain uses TRBV24-1 with TRBJ2-2; 8 bases match TRBD2. CDR1 is KGHDR, CDR2 SFDVKD, per germline. Unmatched junction bases numbered 8, after V lost 4 bases and J lost 5 bases. This CDR3 has 16 amino acids. This chain's CDR3 is CATSDPSGGGTGELFF. The CDR3 DNA sequence: TGTGCCACCAGTGACCCGTCGGGAGGGGGGACCGGGGAGCTGTTTTTT.

This chain uses TRBV12-5 with TRBJ1-1, with TRBD1 matching over 12 bases. Germline CDR1 and CDR2: LGHNT and FRNRAP. The CDR3 has 17 amino acids. The junction had 7 bases not matched to a gene; V was cut back by 1 base and J by 4 bases. The CDR3, as DNA: TGTGCTAGTGGTTTGGCCCTCCCGGGACAGGGGGCCACTGAAGCTTTCTTT. Translation gives CASGLALPGQGATEAFF. Variable domain in full (rest from reference TRBV12-5 and TRBJ1-1): DARVTQTPRHKVTEMGQEVTMRCQPILGHNTVFWYRQTMMQGLELLAYFRNRAPLDDSGMPKDRFSAEMPDATLATLKIQPSEPRDSAVYFCASGLALPGQGATEAFFGQGTRLTVV.

The genes are TRBV6-5 and TRBJ2-3; TRBD2 is a possible D gene (5 bases). The CDR3 loop spans 13 amino acids. V was cut by 11 bases and J by 2 bases, with 14 bases left in between. Germline V gives CDR1 MNHEY, CDR2 SVGAGI. This CDR3 is CAAAAGNTDTQYF. DNA for the CDR3: TGTGCCGCGGCGGCGGGTAACACAGATACGCAGTATTTT.

V and J are TRBV2 and TRBJ2-3; D is perhaps TRBD1 (5 bases). The V end lost 10 bases, the J end lost 0 bases, and 11 bases lay between the germline ends. The CDR3 runs 13 residues. Germline V gene data show CDR1 as SNHLY and CDR2 as FYNNEI. CDR3 loop: CANTTDSTDTQYF. In DNA, the CDR3 is TGTGCCAACACGACAGACAGCACAGATACGCAGTATTTT.

There are a few counts of this clonotype. The chain recombines TRBV4-2 with TRBJ2-5, with 9 bases aligning to TRBD2. Germline V gene lookup returns CDR1 LGHNA and CDR2 YNFKEQ. The CDR3 consists of 14 residues. The V gene end was trimmed by 6 bases and the J gene end by 7 bases; junction bases not matched to a gene: 9. The CDR3 spells CASRLAGGPGTQYF. The CDR3 DNA follows: TGTGCCAGCAGGCTGGCGGGAGGGCCGGGGACCCAGTACTTC.

The sample holds a few counts of this clonotype. The chain has TRBV7-2 and TRBJ2-1; TRBD2 aligns across 9 bases. V dropped 3 bases and J dropped 1; count of bases not matched to a gene: 7. The CDR3 runs to 17 residues. Germline values: CDR1 SGHTA, CDR2 FQGNSA. CDR3 in amino acids: CASSLGGGASSYNEQFF. CDR3 nucleotide sequence: TGTGCCAGCAGCTTGGGCGGGGGGGCCTCATCCTACAATGAGCAGTTCTTC.